These 25 T cell receptor beta chains were sequenced from one sample in a study of cytomegalovirus exposure and HLA in healthy donors. Produced via immunoSEQ multiplex PCR; TCRdb's table is partial and in-frame only. The sample shows roughly 150,000 clones, more than 75% of them seen only once. Sequenced input: PBMCs. The receptors shown here come from a man in his late teens or twenties in good health and CMV-seronegative.

The chain is built from TRBV19 and TRBJ2-1; D is possibly TRBD1 (5 bases). Germline CDR1 reads LNHDA; CDR2 reads SQIVND (reference sequence). The CDR3 consists of 14 residues. Trimming took off 6 bases at V and 1 base at J, with 10 bases between the two ends. CDR3 sequence reads: CASRVSGSYNEQFF. The CDR3 bases are TGTGCCAGTAGGGTGTCAGGGTCCTACAATGAGCAGTTCTTC.

In the case of this clone: Compared with germline, one end of the junction differs, possibly owing to a read error. This sequence joins TRBV5-4 and TRBJ1-3, with a weak D call TRBD1 (5 bases). The CDR3 has 14 amino acids. Germline assignment: CDR1 SGHNT and CDR2 YYREEE (reference sequence). The DNA for the CDR3 is TGTGCCAGCAGCTTTCGGGGGACTGGAAAAACCATATATTTT. Translation gives CASSFRGTGKTIYF.

The rearrangement uses TRBV11-2 and TRBJ1-1; D is unclear. The CDR3 is made up of 14 amino acids. V dropped 0 bases and J dropped 5 bases, with 10 bases sitting between them. CDR1 is SGHAT, CDR2 FQNNGV, per germline. The CDR3 DNA is TGTGCCAGCAGCTTAGATCGGAGTGGTACTGAAGCTTTCTTT. Translating gives CASSLDRSGTEAFF.

The genes are TRBV27 and TRBJ1-5; 12 positions match TRBD1. The CDR3 loop spans 16 amino acids. The V and J ends lost 6 bases and 9 bases, in that order; junction bases with no gene match: 12. Germline-derived CDR1 and CDR2 are MNHEY and SMNVEV (reference sequence). CDR3 bases: TGTGCCAGCAGACCCACCGGGACAGGGGGCGTAGGGCCCCAGCATTTT. It specifies CASRPTGTGGVGPQHF.

This sequence joins TRBV30 and TRBJ2-3, with TRBD2 identical over 10 bases. The J segment lost 2 bases and the V segment lost 7 bases, leaving 12 bases of the junction unmatched. The CDR3 totals 16 residues. The germline gives CDR1 GTSNPN, CDR2 SVGIG (reference sequence). The CDR3 is CASTPHSGGYTDTQYF. The CDR3, as DNA: TGTGCCTCCACTCCTCATAGCGGGGGGTACACAGATACGCAGTATTTT. Full variable domain (rest looked up from reference TRBV30 and TRBJ2-3): SQTIHQWPATLVQPVGSPLSLECTVEGTSNPNLYWYRQAAGRGLQLLFYSVGIGQISSEVPQNLSASRPQDRQFILSSKKLLLSDSGFYLCASTPHSGGYTDTQYFGPGTRLTVL.

The chain links TRBV6-5 to TRBJ2-7, with 12 bases that match TRBD1. Germline V lookup: CDR1 MNHEY, CDR2 SVGAGI. V lost 6 bases, J lost 0 bases, and 3 bases stayed unmatched. The CDR3 has 15 residues. CDR3 sequence reads: CASSPGQGASYEQYV. Here the CDR3 DNA reads TGTGCCAGCAGCCCGGGACAGGGGGCCTCCTACGAGCAGTACGTC.

This clone was observed once. The V gene is TRBV6-5, the J gene TRBJ2-7, with D possibly being TRBD2 (7 bases). The germline V gene has CDR1 MNHEY and CDR2 SVGAGI. The V gene lost 6 bases and the J gene lost 6 bases, with 21 bases spanning the gap. The CDR3 runs 15 residues. The CDR3 region has the DNA TGTGCCAGCAGACCAACAGGGAGGGCCTCGTTCGAGCAGTACGTC. This translates into CASRPTGRASFEQYV.

The V gene is TRBV29-1, the J gene TRBJ2-6; 7 bases align to TRBD2. Germline assignment: CDR1 SQVTM and CDR2 ANQGSEA. Germline trimming cut 6 bases from V and 2 bases from J; bases unmatched to any gene: 16. The CDR3 spans 18 residues. The chain's CDR3 is CSVLESRELTAGANVLTF. In nucleotides, the CDR3 is TGCAGCGTGCTCGAGTCGCGGGAGCTAACTGCTGGGGCCAACGTCCTGACTTTC. The whole variable domain, remainder taken from reference TRBV29-1 and TRBJ2-6, is SAVISQKPSRDICQRGTSLTIQCQVDSQVTMMFWYRQQPGQSLTLIATANQGSEATYESGFVIDKFPISRPNLTFSTLTVSNMSPEDSSIYLCSVLESRELTAGANVLTFGAGSRLTVL.

The rearrangement uses TRBV27 and TRBJ2-1; 7 bases are a match to TRBD2. Trimming removed 4 bases from V and 6 bases from J; junction bases left unmatched: 6. The CDR3 has 14 amino acids. Germline V gene sequence: CDR1 MNHEY, CDR2 SMNVEV (reference sequence). The CDR3 sequence: CASSWASGGNEQFF. CDR3 bases: TGTGCCAGCAGTTGGGCTAGCGGAGGCAATGAGCAGTTCTTC.

This clone came up a few times. V and J are TRBV5-1 and TRBJ1-1; no firm D call. This CDR3 contains 11 residues. Germline V gene data show CDR1 as SGHRS and CDR2 as YFSETQ. V was trimmed by 5 bases and J by 7 bases, leaving 9 bases between them. In DNA form, the CDR3 reads TGCGCCAGCAGTCGTCGGGGTGAAGCTTTCTTT. Translating gives CASSRRGEAFF.

The rearrangement uses TRBV4-1 and TRBJ1-6; D perhaps matches TRBD1 (6 bases). This CDR3 is 15 amino acids long. The germline CDR1 and CDR2 sequences are MGHRA and YSYEKL. Trimming left V 9 bases short and J 0 bases short, with 12 bases between. CDR3 residues: CASKDRHSYNSPLHF. The CDR3 DNA reads as TGCGCCAGTAAGGACAGACACTCCTATAATTCACCCCTCCACTTT.

The chain combines TRBV6-4 with TRBJ1-5; 7 bases match TRBD1. Unmatched junction bases numbered 8, after V lost 7 bases and J lost 5 bases. Per germline, CDR1 MRHNA and CDR2 SNTAGT. The CDR3 loop spans 14 amino acids. The CDR3 spells CASTDRDPHQPQHF. CDR3 sequence (DNA): TGTGCCAGCACCGACAGGGATCCTCATCAGCCCCAGCATTTT.

V is TRBV6-5 and J is TRBJ2-3; D is unresolved. CDR1 MNHEY and CDR2 SVGAGI come from the germline V gene. This CDR3 region has 14 residues. V was clipped by 0 bases and J by 0 bases, with 4 bases between them. CDR3 region: CASSYSGSTDTQYF. For the CDR3, the DNA is TGTGCCAGCAGTTACTCCGGGAGCACAGATACGCAGTATTTT.

This clone was detected a few times. This chain links TRBV19 with TRBJ1-2, with unresolved D. The CDR3 runs to 12 residues. CDR1 LNHDA and CDR2 SQIVND come from the germline V gene (reference sequence). Trimming took off 3 bases at V and 7 bases at J, with 9 bases between the two ends. This CDR3 reads CASSILGVGYTF. In DNA form, the CDR3 reads TGTGCCAGTAGTATCCTCGGGGTTGGCTACACCTTC.

This sequence joins TRBV29-1 and TRBJ2-1; possible D gene TRBD1, 5 bases. The V end lost 7 bases, the J end lost 4 bases, and 8 bases lay between the germline ends. Germline V gene data show CDR1 as SQVTM and CDR2 as ANQGSEA. This CDR3 comprises 11 residues. The CDR3 DNA reads as TGCAGCGCAGGGCTATACAATGAGCAGTTCTTC. This translates into CSAGLYNEQFF.

The chain combines TRBV7-9 with TRBJ1-3; TRBD1 agrees at 8 bases. CDR1 and CDR2 (germline): SEHNR, FQNEAQ (reference sequence). This CDR3 comprises 16 residues. The V segment lost 4 bases and the J segment 1 base; nucleotides outside the gene matches: 6. DNA of the CDR3: TGTGCCAGCAGCTCGGAGGACAGGGCATCTGGAAACACCATATATTTT. Residues: CASSSEDRASGNTIYF.

This clone was recorded a few times. This chain links TRBV5-1 with TRBJ2-3, with D possibly matching TRBD2 (5 bases). CDR3 size: 14 residues. Germline V lookup: CDR1 SGHRS, CDR2 YFSETQ. V shed 4 bases and J shed 3 bases, with 12 bases lying between them. In DNA form, the CDR3 reads TGCGCCAGCAGCCCAAGCGGTTGGACAGATACGCAGTATTTT. It encodes CASSPSGWTDTQYF.

The chain has TRBV6-1 and TRBJ1-1; 7 bases fit TRBD1. The germline V gene encodes CDR1 MNHNS and CDR2 SASEGT. V shed 5 bases, J shed 2 bases, and the junction held 5 bases outside the gene matches. CDR3 size: 14 residues. CDR3 sequence (DNA): TGTGCCAGCAGTAGGGACAGAGATAACACTGAAGCTTTCTTT. Translation gives CASSRDRDNTEAFF.

Here the CDR3 reads CASSQVIRGQDSYEQYF. CDR3 nucleotide sequence: TGCGCCAGCAGCCAAGTTATTCGGGGACAGGACTCCTACGAGCAGTACTTC. The rearrangement joins TRBV4-1 to TRBJ2-7; TRBD1 matches at 8 bases. Germline V lookup: CDR1 MGHRA, CDR2 YSYEKL. With 1 base clipped from V and 0 bases from J, the junction kept 8 bases outside the gene matches. This CDR3 contains 17 residues.

The rearrangement uses TRBV27 and TRBJ1-1; D is possibly TRBD1 (5 bases). V was cut by 3 bases and J by 1 base, with 9 bases left in between. There are 14 residues in the CDR3. CDR1 MNHEY and CDR2 SMNVEV come from the germline V gene (reference sequence). For the CDR3, the DNA is TGTGCCAGCAGTTTGAGCAGGGAGAACACTGAAGCTTTCTTT. Protein: CASSLSRENTEAFF.

This CDR3 is CAFQTRGSGNTIYF. CDR3 DNA: TGTGCCTTCCAAACCAGGGGGTCTGGAAACACCATATATTTT. The chain carries TRBV30 and TRBJ1-3; TRBD1 agrees at 7 bases. Germline CDR1 is GTSNPN and CDR2 is SVGIG (reference sequence). The ends lost 7 bases at V and 1 base at J; junction bases unmatched: 7. The CDR3 contains 14 residues.

The chain recombines TRBV6-1 with TRBJ2-5, with 8 nucleotides matching TRBD2. The V gene end was trimmed by 1 base and the J gene end by 5 bases; junction bases not matched to a gene: 9. Germline V gene data show CDR1 as MNHNS and CDR2 as SASEGT. CDR3 length: 16 residues. The CDR3 here is CASSEVVSGSGETQYF. As DNA, the CDR3 is TGTGCCAGCAGTGAAGTGGTGAGCGGGAGTGGGGAGACCCAGTACTTC.

V gene TRBV9 combines with J gene TRBJ2-2, with a tentative D call TRBD1 (5 bases). Trimming cost V 1 base and J 2 bases, with 9 bases left between them. CDR1 is SGDLS and CDR2 is YYNGEE in the germline V gene. The CDR3 is made up of 15 amino acids. The CDR3 region has the DNA TGTGCCAGCAGCGTACTGGACACCAACACCGGGGAGCTGTTTTTT. It yields the protein CASSVLDTNTGELFF.

Judged by abundance, this clone is medium-sized. The chain joins TRBV15 to TRBJ2-6; possibly TRBD1 for D (6 bases). The V and J ends lost 0 bases and 3 bases respectively, with 6 bases between them. The V gene's germline CDR1 is LNHNV and CDR2 YYDKDF (reference sequence). CDR3 length: 15 amino acids. In nucleotides, the CDR3 is TGTGCCACCAGCAGAGACAGGGGTGGGGCCAACGTCCTGACTTTC. This encodes CATSRDRGGANVLTF. The full variable domain, its missing parts supplied by reference TRBV15 and TRBJ2-6, is DAMVIQNPRYQVTQFGKPVTLSCSQTLNHNVMYWYQQKSSQAPKLLFHYYDKDFNNEADTPDNFQSRRPNTSFCFLDIRSPGLGDTAMYLCATSRDRGGANVLTFGAGSRLTVL.

The chain employs TRBV6-5 and TRBJ1-4, with D perhaps matching TRBD1 (5 bases). The germline CDR1 and CDR2 sequences are MNHEY and SVGAGI. The ends were cut back, 2 bases at V and 6 bases at J, with 7 bases in the middle. The CDR3 covers 13 residues. CDR3 in DNA: TGTGCCAGCAGTTACCGGGGGGATGAAAAACTGTTTTTT. Translated, it gives CASSYRGDEKLFF.